This T cell receptor (beta chain) comes out of a study of T cells in Graves' hyperthyroidism and ophthalmopathy. TCR beta CDR3 regions were amplified from RNA transcripts. Researchers ran a first-round RT-PCR on the TCR CDR3 using the HTBI primer set. TCRdb passed the multiplex PCR reads through MiXCR, listing each CDR3 protein once. The table has approximately 630,000 distinct CDR3 sequences, 15% to 20% seen once. The CDR3 spans 16 residues. V shed 0 bases and J shed 4 bases, with 14 bases lying between them. Germline lookup yields CDR1 SGHRS and CDR2 YFSETQ. The sample holds a few counts of this clonotype.

The TCR sequence derives from a young woman with Graves' hyperthyroidism. The V call is TRBV5-1, the J call TRBJ2-1; D call uncertain. The material sequenced was blood. CDR3 loop: CASSLVGSTVYNEQFF. CDR3 in DNA: TGCGCCAGCAGCTTGGTGGGCTCAACCGTTTACAATGAGCAGTTCTTC.